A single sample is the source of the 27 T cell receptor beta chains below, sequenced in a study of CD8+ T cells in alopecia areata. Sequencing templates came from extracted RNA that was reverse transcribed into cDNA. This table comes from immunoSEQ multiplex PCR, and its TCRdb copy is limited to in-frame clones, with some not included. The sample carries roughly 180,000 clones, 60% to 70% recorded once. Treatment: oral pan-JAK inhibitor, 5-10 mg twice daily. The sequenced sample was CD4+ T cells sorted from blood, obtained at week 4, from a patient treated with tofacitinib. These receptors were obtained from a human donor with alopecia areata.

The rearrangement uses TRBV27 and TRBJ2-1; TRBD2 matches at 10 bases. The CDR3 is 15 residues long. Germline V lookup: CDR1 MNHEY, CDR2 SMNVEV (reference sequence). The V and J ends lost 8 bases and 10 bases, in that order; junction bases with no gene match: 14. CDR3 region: CASLQLAGGLQEQFF. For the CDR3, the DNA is TGTGCCAGCCTACAATTAGCGGGGGGACTACAGGAGCAGTTCTTC.

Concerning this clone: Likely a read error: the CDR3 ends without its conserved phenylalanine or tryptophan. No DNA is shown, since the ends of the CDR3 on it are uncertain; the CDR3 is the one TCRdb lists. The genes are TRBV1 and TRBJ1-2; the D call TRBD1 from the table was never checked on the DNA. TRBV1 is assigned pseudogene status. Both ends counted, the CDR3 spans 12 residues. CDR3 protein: CTSSRRTWGQGV.

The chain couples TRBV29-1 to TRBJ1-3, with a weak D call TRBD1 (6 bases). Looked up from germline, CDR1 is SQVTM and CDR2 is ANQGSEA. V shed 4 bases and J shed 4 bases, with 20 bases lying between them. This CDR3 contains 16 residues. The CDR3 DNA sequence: TGCAGCGTTGTTGTTGGGGGCTCGGGGCGAGGAAACACCATATATTTT. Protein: CSVVVGGSGRGNTIYF.

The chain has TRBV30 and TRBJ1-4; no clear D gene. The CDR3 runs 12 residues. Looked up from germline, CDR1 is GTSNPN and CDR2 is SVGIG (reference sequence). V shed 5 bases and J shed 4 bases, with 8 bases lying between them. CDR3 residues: CAWRRFNEKLFF. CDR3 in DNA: TGTGCCTGGCGACGGTTTAATGAAAAACTGTTTTTT. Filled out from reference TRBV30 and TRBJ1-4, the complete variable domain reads SQTIHQWPATLVQPVGSPLSLECTVEGTSNPNLYWYRQAAGRGLQLLFYSVGIGQISSEVPQNLSASRPQDRQFILSSKKLLLSDSGFYLCAWRRFNEKLFFGSGTQLSVL.

The CDR3 coding sequence is TGTGCCAGCAGCCTCTCGGGACATCCTACGCAGTATTTT. This codes for CASSLSGHPTQYF. The J gene is TRBJ2-3, the V gene TRBV6-1; the D gene is possibly TRBD1 (6 bases). The CDR3 loop spans 13 amino acids. With 6 bases removed from V and 8 bases from J, the gap between germline ends came to 15 bases. The germline gives CDR1 MNHNS, CDR2 SASEGT.

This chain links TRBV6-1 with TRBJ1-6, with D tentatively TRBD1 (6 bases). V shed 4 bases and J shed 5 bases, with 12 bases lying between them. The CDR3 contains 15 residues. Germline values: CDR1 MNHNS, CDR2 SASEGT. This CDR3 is CASSARGGNNSPLHF. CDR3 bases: TGTGCCAGCAGTGCCAGGGGCGGCAATAATTCACCCCTCCACTTT.

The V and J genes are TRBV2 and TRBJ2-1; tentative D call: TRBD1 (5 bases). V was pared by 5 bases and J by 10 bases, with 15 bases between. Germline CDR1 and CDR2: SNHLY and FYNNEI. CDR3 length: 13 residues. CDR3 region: CASSNGHPLEQFF. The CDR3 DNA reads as TGTGCCAGCAGTAACGGACACCCGCTAGAGCAGTTCTTC.

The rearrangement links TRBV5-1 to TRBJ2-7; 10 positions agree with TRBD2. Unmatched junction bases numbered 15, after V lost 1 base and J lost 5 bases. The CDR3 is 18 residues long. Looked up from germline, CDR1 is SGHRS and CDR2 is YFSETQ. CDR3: CASSLMVASGGSDNEQYF. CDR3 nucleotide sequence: TGCGCCAGCAGCTTGATGGTCGCTAGCGGGGGCTCCGATAACGAGCAGTACTTC.

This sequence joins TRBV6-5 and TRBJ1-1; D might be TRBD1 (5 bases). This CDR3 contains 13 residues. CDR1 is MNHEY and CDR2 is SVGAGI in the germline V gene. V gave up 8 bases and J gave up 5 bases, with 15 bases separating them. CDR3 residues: CASRPPGKTEAFF. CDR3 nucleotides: TGTGCCAGCCGGCCCCCAGGGAAGACTGAAGCTTTCTTT.

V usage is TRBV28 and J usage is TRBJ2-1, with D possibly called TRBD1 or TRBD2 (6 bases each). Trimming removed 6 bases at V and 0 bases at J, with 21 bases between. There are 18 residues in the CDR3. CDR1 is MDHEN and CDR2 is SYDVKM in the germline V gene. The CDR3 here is CASSRAGGVRSSYNEQFF. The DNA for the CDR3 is TGTGCCAGCAGCCGCGCCGGGGGCGTAAGGAGCTCCTACAATGAGCAGTTCTTC.

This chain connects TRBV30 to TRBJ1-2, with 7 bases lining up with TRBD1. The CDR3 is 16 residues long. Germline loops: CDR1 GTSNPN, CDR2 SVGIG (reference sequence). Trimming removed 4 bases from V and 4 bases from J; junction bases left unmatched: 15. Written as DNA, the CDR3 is TGTGCCTGGACCCGGGCAGGGGGTCGGCGAAGCTATGGCTACACCTTC. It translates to CAWTRAGGRRSYGYTF.

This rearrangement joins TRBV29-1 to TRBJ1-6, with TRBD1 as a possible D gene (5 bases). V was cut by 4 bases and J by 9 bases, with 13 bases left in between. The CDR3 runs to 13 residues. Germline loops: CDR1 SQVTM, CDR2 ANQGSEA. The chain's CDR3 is CSVVTGESSPLHF. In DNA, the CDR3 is TGCAGCGTTGTTACGGGGGAAAGTTCACCCCTCCACTTT.

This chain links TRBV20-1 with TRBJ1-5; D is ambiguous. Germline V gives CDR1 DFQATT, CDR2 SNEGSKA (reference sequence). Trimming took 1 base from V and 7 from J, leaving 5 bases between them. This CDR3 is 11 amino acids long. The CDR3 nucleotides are TGCAGTGCTAGAGTTGGGCAGCCCCAGCATTTT. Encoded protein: CSARVGQPQHF.

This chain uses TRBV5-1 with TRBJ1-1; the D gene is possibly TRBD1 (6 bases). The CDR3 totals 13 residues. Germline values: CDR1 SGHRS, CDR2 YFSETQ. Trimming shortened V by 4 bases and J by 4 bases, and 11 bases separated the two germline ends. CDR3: CASSVTGFTEAFF. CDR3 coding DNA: TGCGCCAGCAGCGTTACAGGGTTCACTGAAGCTTTCTTT.

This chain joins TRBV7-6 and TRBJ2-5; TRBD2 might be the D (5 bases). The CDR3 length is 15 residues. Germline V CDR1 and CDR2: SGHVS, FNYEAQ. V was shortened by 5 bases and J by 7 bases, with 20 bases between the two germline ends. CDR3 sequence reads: CASSPLVMAGGTQYF. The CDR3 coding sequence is TGTGCCAGCAGCCCGCTGGTAATGGCGGGTGGGACCCAGTACTTC.

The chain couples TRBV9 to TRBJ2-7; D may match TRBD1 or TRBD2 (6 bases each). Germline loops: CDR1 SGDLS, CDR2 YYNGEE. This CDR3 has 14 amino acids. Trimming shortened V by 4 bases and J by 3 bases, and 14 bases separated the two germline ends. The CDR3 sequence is CASSRGTQDYEQYF. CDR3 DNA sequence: TGTGCCAGCAGCCGGGGGACACAGGACTACGAGCAGTACTTC.

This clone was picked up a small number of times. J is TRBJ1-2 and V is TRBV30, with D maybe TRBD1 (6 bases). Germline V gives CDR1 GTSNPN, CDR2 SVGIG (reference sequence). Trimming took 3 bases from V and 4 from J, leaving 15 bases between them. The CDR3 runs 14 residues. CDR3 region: CAWRLGGQGYGYTF. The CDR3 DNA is TGTGCCTGGAGGCTCGGGGGCCAGGGCTATGGCTACACCTTC. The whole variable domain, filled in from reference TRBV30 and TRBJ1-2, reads SQTIHQWPATLVQPVGSPLSLECTVEGTSNPNLYWYRQAAGRGLQLLFYSVGIGQISSEVPQNLSASRPQDRQFILSSKKLLLSDSGFYLCAWRLGGQGYGYTFGSGTRLTVV.

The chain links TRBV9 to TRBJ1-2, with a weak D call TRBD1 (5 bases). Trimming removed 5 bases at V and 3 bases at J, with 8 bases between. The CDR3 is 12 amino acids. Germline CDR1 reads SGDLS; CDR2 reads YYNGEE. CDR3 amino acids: CASRGPDYGYTF. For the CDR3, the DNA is TGTGCCAGCAGGGGGCCCGACTATGGCTACACCTTC.

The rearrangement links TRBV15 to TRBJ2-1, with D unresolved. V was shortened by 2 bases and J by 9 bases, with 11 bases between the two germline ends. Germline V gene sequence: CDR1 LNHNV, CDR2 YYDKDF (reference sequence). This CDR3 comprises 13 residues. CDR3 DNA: TGTGCCACCAGCAGACATCGCGGAACTGAGCAGTTCTTC. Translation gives CATSRHRGTEQFF.

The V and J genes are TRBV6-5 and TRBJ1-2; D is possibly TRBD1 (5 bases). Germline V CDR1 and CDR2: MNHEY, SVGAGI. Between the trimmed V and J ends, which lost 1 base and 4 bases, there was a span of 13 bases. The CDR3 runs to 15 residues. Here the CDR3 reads CASSYWRGEGYGYTF. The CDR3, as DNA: TGTGCCAGCAGTTACTGGAGGGGAGAGGGCTATGGCTACACCTTC.

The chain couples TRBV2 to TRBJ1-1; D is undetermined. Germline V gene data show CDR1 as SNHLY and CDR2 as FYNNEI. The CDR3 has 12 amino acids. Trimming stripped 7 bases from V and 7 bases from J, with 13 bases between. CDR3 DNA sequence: TGTGCCAGCAAGTTCCCAACAGTTGAAGCTTTCTTT. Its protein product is CASKFPTVEAFF.

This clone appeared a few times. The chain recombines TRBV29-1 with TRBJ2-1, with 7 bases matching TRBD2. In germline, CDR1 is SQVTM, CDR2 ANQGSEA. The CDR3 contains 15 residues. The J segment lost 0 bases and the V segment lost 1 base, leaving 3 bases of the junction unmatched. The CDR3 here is CSVEGGGSSYNEQFF. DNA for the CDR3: TGCAGCGTTGAAGGCGGCGGGAGCTCCTACAATGAGCAGTTCTTC.

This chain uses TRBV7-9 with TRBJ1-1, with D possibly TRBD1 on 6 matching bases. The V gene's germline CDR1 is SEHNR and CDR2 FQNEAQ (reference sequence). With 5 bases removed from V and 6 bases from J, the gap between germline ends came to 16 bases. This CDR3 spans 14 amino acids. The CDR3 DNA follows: TGTGCCAGCAGCGAAAGGTCAGGGGCAGCTGAAGCTTTCTTT. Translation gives CASSERSGAAEAFF.

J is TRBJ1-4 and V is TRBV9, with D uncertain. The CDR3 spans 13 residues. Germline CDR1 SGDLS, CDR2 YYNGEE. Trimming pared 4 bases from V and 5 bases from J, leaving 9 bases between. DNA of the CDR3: TGTGCCAGCAGCCCCCGTCCGAATGAAAAACTGTTTTTT. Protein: CASSPRPNEKLFF.

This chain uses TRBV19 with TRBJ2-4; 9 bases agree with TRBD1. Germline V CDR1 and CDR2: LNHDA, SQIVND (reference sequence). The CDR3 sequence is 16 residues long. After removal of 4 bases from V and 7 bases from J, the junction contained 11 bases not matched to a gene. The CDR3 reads CASSTTGTGTGNIQYF. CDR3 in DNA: TGTGCCAGTAGTACTACCGGGACAGGGACCGGGAACATTCAGTACTTC. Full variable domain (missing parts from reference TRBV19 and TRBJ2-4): DGGITQSPKYLFRKEGQNVTLSCEQNLNHDAMYWYRQDPGQGLRLIYYSQIVNDFQKGDIAEGYSVSREKKESFPLTVTSAQKNPTAFYLCASSTTGTGTGNIQYFGAGTRLSVL.

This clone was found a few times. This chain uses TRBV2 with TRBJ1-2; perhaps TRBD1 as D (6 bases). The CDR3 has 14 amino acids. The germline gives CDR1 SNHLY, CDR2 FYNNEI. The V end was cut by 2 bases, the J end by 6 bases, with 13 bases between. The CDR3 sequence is CASSESAAGDGYTF. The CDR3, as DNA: TGTGCCAGCAGTGAATCGGCGGCAGGGGATGGCTACACCTTC.

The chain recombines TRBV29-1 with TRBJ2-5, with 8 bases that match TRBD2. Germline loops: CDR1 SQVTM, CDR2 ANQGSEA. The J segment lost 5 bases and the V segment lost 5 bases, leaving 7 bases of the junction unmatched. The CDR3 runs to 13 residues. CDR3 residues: CSVHTGGAETQYF. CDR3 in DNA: TGCAGCGTTCATACCGGGGGGGCCGAGACCCAGTACTTC.